This is a list of T cell receptor beta chains from one sample in a study of blood T cell repertoires in COVID-19. TCRdb's copy holds only in-frame clones and misses some; the assay was immunoSEQ multiplex PCR. The table shows about 130,000 clones, with 70% to 85% occurring only once. The sequenced material came from peripheral blood. Receptors originate from a woman in her sixties with acute or convalescent COVID-19. Both conserved end residues are part of each CDR3. D genes are given only for firm matches. Size is stated for part of the rows, as once, few or many counts, or as a class when the clone is expanded.

D,J,V,size,DNA,CDR3
NA,TRBJ1-1,TRBV5-4,NA,TGTGCCAGCAGCTACTCGGGAGGGCAAGAGAGTGAAGCTTTCTTT,CASSYSGGQESEAFF
NA,TRBJ1-1,TRBV5-4,few,TGTGCCAGCCGGGGGGGGCGAACGAGTGAAGCTTTCTTT,CASRGGRTSEAFF
NA,TRBJ1-1,TRBV6-1,NA,TGTGCCAGCAGTGACCCAGGGGTAGAAGCTTTCTTT,CASSDPGVEAFF
TRBD1,TRBJ1-2,TRBV5-6,NA,TGTGCCAGCAGCGGACAGGGGCAGGACTATGGCTACACCTTC,CASSGQGQDYGYTF
NA,TRBJ1-3,TRBV18,NA,TGTGCCAGCTCGCCTGAGTCCTCTGGAAACACCATATATTTT,CASSPESSGNTIYF
TRBD1,TRBJ1-2,TRBV15,NA,TGTGCCACCAGCGTACAGGGGACGGATGGCTACACCTTC,CATSVQGTDGYTF
NA,TRBJ1-2,TRBV19,NA,TGTGCCAGTAGTATGGACTTCTATGGCTACACCTTC,CASSMDFYGYTF
NA,TRBJ1-1,TRBV3-1/TRBV3-2,once,TGTGCCAGCAGCCAGCAGGGGCGGAACACTGAAGCTTTCTTT,CASSQQGRNTEAFF
NA,TRBJ1-4,TRBV2,few,TGTGCCAGCAGTGTCTCAAGGGGCACTAATGAAAAACTGTTTTTT,CASSVSRGTNEKLFF
TRBD1,TRBJ1-5,TRBV30,NA,TGTGCCTGGGCCCCAACCGGGACAGGGGGCGATCAGCCCCAGCATTTT,CAWAPTGTGGDQPQHF
NA,TRBJ2-2,TRBV7-2,NA,TGTGCCAGCAGCTTTTACTCAAACACCGGGGAGCTGTTTTTT,CASSFYSNTGELFF
TRBD2,TRBJ2-1,TRBV7-6,NA,TGTGCCAGCAGCTTACTATCGGCCGGACTAGCGGGAAATGAGCAGTTCTTC,CASSLLSAGLAGNEQFF
TRBD1,TRBJ1-2,TRBV4-1,NA,TGCGCCAGCAGCCAAGATGGGGCTGATTTAGGGGACAGACTCGCTCTCTACTATGGCTACACCTTC,CASSQDGADLGDRLALYYGYTF
TRBD2,TRBJ2-1,TRBV4-2,NA,TGTGCCAGCAGCCAAGACTTAAGCGGGGGGTCTCGGCATGAGCAGTTCTTC,CASSQDLSGGSRHEQFF
NA,TRBJ2-2,TRBV10-3,NA,TGTGCCATCAGTCCGGAGGGTGCAATGTTCCGTCGAACCGGGGAGCTGTTTTTT,CAISPEGAMFRRTGELFF
TRBD1,TRBJ1-1,TRBV7-9,NA,TGTGCCAGCAGCCCCAGAGCCGGGACAGGGTCCACTGAAGCTTTCTTT,CASSPRAGTGSTEAFF
NA,TRBJ2-3,TRBV9,NA,TGTGCCAGCAGCCCTAGCACAGATACGCAGTATTTT,CASSPSTDTQYF
TRBD2,TRBJ2-5,TRBV19,NA,TGTGCCAGTAATCTACTAGCGAAACAAGAGACCCAGTACTTC,CASNLLAKQETQYF
TRBD2,TRBJ2-3,TRBV12-5,NA,TGTGCTAGTGGTTATACTAGCGGGGGGAACACAGATACGCAGTATTTT,CASGYTSGGNTDTQYF
TRBD1,TRBJ1-1,TRBV10-1,NA,TGCGCCAGCAGTCAGGGGGATAGGACTGAAGCTTTCTTT,CASSQGDRTEAFF
NA,TRBJ2-1,TRBV9,NA,TGTGCCAGCAGCCGACCCCGGGCCGGAGGCAATGAGCAGTTCTTC,CASSRPRAGGNEQFF
TRBD1,TRBJ2-2,TRBV9,once,TGTGCCAGCAGCGTGGACAGGGTCAACACCGGGGAGCTGTTTTTT,CASSVDRVNTGELFF
TRBD1,TRBJ1-2,TRBV7-3,NA,TGTGCCAGCAGCTCCGGAGGGGGCCGGAACTATGGCTACACCTTC,CASSSGGGRNYGYTF
NA,TRBJ1-1,TRBV12-5,NA,TGTGCTATCACCTCCCCCCACATGAACACTGAAGCTTTCTTT,CAITSPHMNTEAFF
TRBD1,TRBJ1-1,TRBV7-8,NA,TGTGCCAGCAGCTTACAGGGACAGGGGACGAACACTGAAGCTTTCTTT,CASSLQGQGTNTEAFF
TRBD1,TRBJ2-3,TRBV10-1,NA,TGCGCCAGCAGTGGGGGACAGAGCACAGATACGCAGTATTTT,CASSGGQSTDTQYF
NA,TRBJ2-6,TRBV19,NA,TGTGCCAGTAGTATACCCCCGGGGGCTGGGGCCAACGTCCTGACTTTC,CASSIPPGAGANVLTF
NA,TRBJ1-4,TRBV20-1,NA,TGCAGTGCTAGTCTGATGAGGCAACTGTTTTTT,CSASLMRQLFF
TRBD1,TRBJ1-3,TRBV19,NA,TGTGCCAGCCACTCAGGGGGCTTAGGAGGAAACACCATATATTTT,CASHSGGLGGNTIYF
NA,TRBJ1-1,TRBV5-3,NA,TGTGCCAGAAGCTTGGACAGGAATATACCTGAAGCTTTCTTT,CARSLDRNIPEAFF
TRBD2,TRBJ2-1,TRBV7-9,NA,TGTGCCACCTCATCCGTTTGGACTAGCGGAGTTTACAATGAGCAGTTCTTC,CATSSVWTSGVYNEQFF
NA,TRBJ1-2,TRBV27,NA,TGTGCCAGCAGTTTTGGGGCAGGCGGTGGCTACACCTTC,CASSFGAGGGYTF
NA,TRBJ1-2,TRBV19,NA,TGTGCCAGTAGTATAGATCTTTCGGGGGGCTATGGCTACACCTTC,CASSIDLSGGYGYTF
NA,TRBJ1-4,TRBV6-4,NA,TGTGCCAGCAGTGAATTTGGTGGTCAGGGGAATGAAAAACTGTTTTTT,CASSEFGGQGNEKLFF
NA,TRBJ1-5,TRBV2,NA,TGTGCCAGCAGTGAACGCAGACTAGACTTCAATCAGCCCCAGCATTTT,CASSERRLDFNQPQHF
NA,TRBJ1-2,TRBV9,once,TGTGCCAGCAGCGCCCTCTGGGCCACCAATGGCTACACCTTC,CASSALWATNGYTF
TRBD1,TRBJ2-7,TRBV5-1,NA,TGCGCCAGCAGCTTGGGGCCAGGGGGTTACTACGAGCAGTACTTC,CASSLGPGGYYEQYF
TRBD2,TRBJ2-2,TRBV3-1/TRBV3-2,NA,TGTGCCAGCAGCCCCGAGAGCGGGGGGGCCGCCGGGGAGCTGTTTTTT,CASSPESGGAAGELFF
TRBD1,TRBJ2-5,TRBV5-1,NA,TGCGCCAGCAGCTTGGGACAGGGACAGACCCAGTACTTC,CASSLGQGQTQYF
TRBD1,TRBJ1-4,TRBV5-1,NA,TGCGCCAGCAGCTTGGAGACAGGGGGTGATGAAAAACTGTTTTTT,CASSLETGGDEKLFF
NA,TRBJ1-6,TRBV12-3/TRBV12-4,NA,TGTGCCAGCAGTTTACCGGGGTCACCCCTCCACTTT,CASSLPGSPLHF
TRBD1,TRBJ1-5,TRBV19,NA,TGTGCCAGTAGTATTGGGACAGGCTCGATGGGGCCCCAGCATTTT,CASSIGTGSMGPQHF
NA,TRBJ1-1,TRBV7-9,NA,TGTGCCAGCTCCTTGGGTGATACAAGGAGTCCTGAAGCTTTCTTT,CASSLGDTRSPEAFF
NA,TRBJ1-3,TRBV18,NA,TGTGCCAGCTCACCATTGATAGGCGGGGTCTCTGGAAACACCATATATTTT,CASSPLIGGVSGNTIYF
NA,TRBJ2-3,TRBV9,NA,TGTGCCAGCACCCCAGACAGCTCATACACAGATACGCAGTATTTT,CASTPDSSYTDTQYF
NA,TRBJ1-2,TRBV6-5,NA,TGTGCCAGCAGTTACTCGATAGGGGGAGTAGGCTATGGCTACACCTTC,CASSYSIGGVGYGYTF
NA,TRBJ2-1,TRBV6-5,NA,TGTGCCAGCAGTATCACAGGGATGGGTTACAATGAGCAGTTCTTC,CASSITGMGYNEQFF
NA,TRBJ2-5,TRBV24-1,once,TGTGCCACCAGTGATTCGCAACGGGTCCAAGAGACCCAGTACTTC,CATSDSQRVQETQYF
TRBD1,TRBJ1-2,TRBV24-1,NA,TGTGCCACCAGTACCTCCCGCGGGACAGGCTATGGCTACACCTTC,CATSTSRGTGYGYTF
NA,TRBJ1-5,TRBV3-1/TRBV3-2,once,TGTGCCAGCAGCAATGGGAGGGTTCAGCCCCAGCATTTT,CASSNGRVQPQHF